This T cell receptor beta chain was captured in a study of blood T cell repertoires in COVID-19. Study background: Specimens from acute and convalescent COVID-19 originated in the United States, Italy and Spain. Sources were T cells, B-cell-depleted T cells, or PBMCs; the material itself was cDNA or gDNA.

In the original workflow: Reference gene primer amplification in the assay estimated nucleated cell counts. The data were produced by immunoSEQ multiplex PCR, yet TCRdb's version contains in-frame clones alone and is incomplete. V, J and clone size were drawn from that table, and D and trimming were deduced from the DNA. The repertoire has about 210,000 clones, about nine tenths of them found once; the top ten carry roughly 1.7%. V gave up 5 bases and J gave up 2 bases; unmatched junction bases: 4. The length of the CDR3 is 14 residues. From germline, CDR1 is MNHNS and CDR2 SASEGT. This sequence was found in an older man with acute or convalescent COVID-19. V is TRBV6-1 and J is TRBJ1-1; TRBD1 aligns across 8 bases. Sequencing was performed on peripheral blood. This CDR3 reads CASSFDRGNTEAFF. The CDR3 DNA follows: TGTGCCAGCAGTTTCGACAGGGGCAACACTGAAGCTTTCTTT.